This T cell receptor beta chain stems from a study of cytomegalovirus exposure and HLA in healthy donors. Study as a whole: Earlier work reported 100 million or so unique TCR beta sequences from 170 million or so T cells. Study results and limitations: A later analysis showed TCR association rates differing by HLA locus, peaking at DRB1 and lowest at HLA-C.

Both 60 Vbeta primers and 13 Jbeta primers went into the PCR. TCRdb's table, derived via immunoSEQ multiplex PCR, lists solely in-frame clones and lacks some. The sample consists of about 92,000 clones, over 70% of them appearing once. The CDR3 is 14 amino acids. CDR1 MNHEY and CDR2 SMNVEV come from the germline V gene (reference sequence). V was clipped by 11 bases and J by 2 bases, with 16 bases between them. In regard to this clone: Its target is not known.

The rearrangement joins TRBV27 to TRBJ2-1; D is possibly TRBD2 (6 bases). The sequencing input was PBMCs. The clonotype was recovered from a man aged 50-60 years in good health and CMV-seropositive. The CDR3 sequence is CASRRTGAYNEQFF. Written as DNA, the CDR3 is TGTGCCTCCAGACGGACGGGGGCCTACAATGAGCAGTTCTTC.